This entry lists 22 T cell receptor beta chains sequenced from one sample in a study of T cell responses to AZD1222 COVID-19 vaccine. Data came from immunoSEQ multiplex PCR; TCRdb stores just in-frame clones and leaves some out. The sample contains 75,000 to 95,000 clones, roughly 89% of which appear only once. The sample here was peripheral blood, taken on day 0 of MenACWY control vaccination. These receptors all come from an adult in good health.

This clone was seen a few times. The CDR3 nucleotides are TGTGCCAGCGAAGAAGGGAGTCTTGATTCACCCCTCCACTTT. Encoded protein: CASEEGSLDSPLHF. The V gene is TRBV2, the J gene TRBJ1-6; D gene uncertain. Germline loops: CDR1 SNHLY, CDR2 FYNNEI. Trimming removed 8 bases at V and 8 bases at J, with 16 bases between. The CDR3 is made up of 14 amino acids.

The J gene is TRBJ2-1, the V gene TRBV7-9; D is unresolved. The CDR3 runs to 13 residues. V lost 2 bases and J 8 bases, leaving 10 bases between the germline ends. Germline CDR1 reads SEHNR; CDR2 reads FQNEAQ (reference sequence). CDR3 DNA sequence: TGTGCCAGCAGCTTAAACAGCTTCGATGAGCAGTTCTTC. It is translated as CASSLNSFDEQFF.

V usage is TRBV5-1 and J usage is TRBJ2-1; 8 nucleotides match TRBD2. With V trimmed by 0 bases and J by 8 bases, 7 bases remained unmatched. The CDR3 covers 15 residues. Germline V gene sequence: CDR1 SGHRS, CDR2 YFSETQ. CDR3 DNA: TGCGCCAGCAGCTTGGAGGTAGCGGGGACGCATGAGCAGTTCTTC. It yields the protein CASSLEVAGTHEQFF.

The chain joins TRBV7-8 to TRBJ2-1; TRBD2 matches 8 bases. This CDR3 is 14 amino acids long. V shed 1 base, J shed 5 bases, and the junction held 1 base outside the gene matches. Germline V gene sequence: CDR1 SGHVS, CDR2 FQNEAQ. As DNA, the CDR3 is TGTGCCAGCAGCTTAGTAGCGGGGAACAATGAGCAGTTCTTC. This encodes CASSLVAGNNEQFF.

The chain recombines TRBV11-2 with TRBJ1-3; D remains ambiguous. In germline, CDR1 is SGHAT, CDR2 FQNNGV. The CDR3 extends over 15 amino acids. Trimming removed 1 base from V and 0 bases from J, with 7 bases in between. CDR3 coding DNA: TGTGCCAGCAGCTTAGTCTACGGCTCTGGAAACACCATATATTTT. The encoded protein is CASSLVYGSGNTIYF. The full variable domain, rest sourced from reference TRBV11-2 and TRBJ1-3, is EAGVAQSPRYKIIEKRQSVAFWCNPISGHATLYWYQQILGQGPKLLIQFQNNGVVDDSQLPKDRFSAERLKGVDSTLKIQPAKLEDSAVYLCASSLVYGSGNTIYFGEGSWLTVV.

The V gene is TRBV7-2, the J gene TRBJ2-5; TRBD2 matches at 8 bases. Germline trimming cut 4 bases from V and 1 base from J; bases unmatched to any gene: 11. There are 17 residues in the CDR3. CDR1 and CDR2 from the germline V gene are SGHTA and FQGNSA. For the CDR3, the DNA is TGTGCCAGCAGCTCCCGGGGGGGCGGGGGGACCCAAGAGACCCAGTACTTC. Amino acid sequence: CASSSRGGGGTQETQYF. Together with reference TRBV7-2 and TRBJ2-5, the CDR3 gives the full variable domain: GAGVSQSPSNKVTEKGKDVELRCDPISGHTALYWYRQSLGQGLEFLIYFQGNSAPDKSGLPSDRFSAERTGGSVSTLTIQRTQQEDSAVYLCASSSRGGGGTQETQYFGPGTRLLVL.

V gene TRBV11-3 combines with J gene TRBJ1-1; D call uncertain. Trimming shortened V by 5 bases and J by 1 base, and 14 bases separated the two germline ends. This CDR3 is built from 15 residues. The germline CDR1 and CDR2 sequences are SGHNT and YENEEA. The CDR3 reads CASSTPSSGNTEAFF. The CDR3 DNA reads as TGTGCCAGCAGCACCCCATCGTCCGGGAACACTGAAGCTTTCTTT.

The rearrangement uses TRBV30 and TRBJ1-2, with D perhaps TRBD1 (5 bases). This CDR3 contains 13 residues. V was cut by 0 bases and J by 6 bases, with 11 bases left in between. Looked up from germline, CDR1 is GTSNPN and CDR2 is SVGIG (reference sequence). This chain's CDR3 is CAWSVMGRDGYTF. CDR3 sequence (DNA): TGTGCCTGGAGTGTAATGGGGCGAGATGGCTACACCTTC.

This clone was seen a single time. The genes are TRBV27 and TRBJ1-2, with D possibly matching TRBD1 (5 bases). The V end lost 1 base, the J end lost 2 bases, and 14 bases lay between the germline ends. The V gene's germline CDR1 is MNHEY and CDR2 SMNVEV (reference sequence). The length of the CDR3 is 16 residues. This CDR3 reads CASSLFDGGWNYGYTF. In DNA form, the CDR3 reads TGTGCCAGCAGTTTATTTGATGGGGGATGGAACTATGGCTACACCTTC.

This chain uses TRBV7-9 with TRBJ2-7, with 7 bases lining up with TRBD1. Germline assignment: CDR1 SEHNR and CDR2 FQNEAQ (reference sequence). The CDR3 sequence is 12 residues long. J lost 7 bases, V lost 8 bases, and 8 bases had no gene match. This chain's CDR3 is CASGRGGREQYF. The CDR3 nucleotides read TGTGCCAGCGGCCGAGGGGGCAGGGAGCAGTACTTC.

The chain combines TRBV6-2 or TRBV6-3 with TRBJ1-1; D unclear. This CDR3 has 13 residues. Trimming took off 4 bases at V and 7 bases at J, with 13 bases between the two ends. Germline lookup yields CDR1 MNHEY and CDR2 SVGEGT. DNA for the CDR3: TGTGCCAGCAGTTTAATCTCCGGGGTTGAAGCTTTCTTT. Translated, it gives CASSLISGVEAFF.

Concerning this clone: Other nucleotide sequences in the sample specify the same CDR3. The chain has TRBV28 and TRBJ1-2; no clear D gene. CDR1 is MDHEN and CDR2 is SYDVKM in the germline V gene. The CDR3 is 13 residues long. V shed 5 bases and J shed 2 bases, with 9 bases lying between them. CDR3 DNA sequence: TGTGCCAGCAGTCTAGACGGGAACTATGGCTACACCTTC. This codes for CASSLDGNYGYTF.

This chain joins TRBV5-1 and TRBJ2-7; 9 bases are a match to TRBD2. V gave up 2 bases and J gave up 6 bases; unmatched junction bases: 9. Germline V lookup: CDR1 SGHRS, CDR2 YFSETQ. The CDR3 runs to 15 residues. The CDR3 loop is CASSLAGGSLVEQYF. Here the CDR3 DNA reads TGCGCCAGCAGCTTAGCGGGGGGATCCCTGGTCGAGCAGTACTTC.

In DNA, the CDR3 is TGTGCCAGCAGCCCGAGGGGGCGGAACGAGCAGTACTTC. Its protein is CASSPRGRNEQYF. The chain combines TRBV7-2 with TRBJ2-7; 7 bases match TRBD1. Germline V gives CDR1 SGHTA, CDR2 FQGNSA. V lost 5 bases to trimming and J lost 5 bases; unmatched junction nucleotides: 6. The CDR3 loop spans 13 amino acids.

This rearrangement joins TRBV18 to TRBJ1-3; D not resolved. This CDR3 is 15 amino acids long. Trimming removed 1 base at V and 3 bases at J, with 10 bases between. From germline, CDR1 is KGHSH and CDR2 LQKENI. The CDR3 protein is CASSPLRDFGNTIYF. The DNA for the CDR3 is TGTGCCAGCTCACCACTTAGAGACTTTGGAAACACCATATATTTT.

The V call is TRBV28, the J call TRBJ2-3; the D gene is possibly TRBD1 (5 bases). The length of the CDR3 is 14 residues. Trimming shortened V by 8 bases and J by 7 bases, and 19 bases separated the two germline ends. Germline V gives CDR1 MDHEN, CDR2 SYDVKM. CDR3 DNA: TGTGCCAGCTGGCCGCAAGCCAGGGTGTATACGCAGTATTTT. This sequence encodes CASWPQARVYTQYF. The full variable domain, completed using reference TRBV28 and TRBJ2-3, is DVKVTQSSRYLVKRTGEKVFLECVQDMDHENMFWYRQDPGLGLRLIYFSYDVKMKEKGDIPEGYSVSREKKERFSLILESASTNQTSMYLCASWPQARVYTQYFGPGTRLTVL.

The rearrangement links TRBV9 to TRBJ1-6; D unclear. Germline lookup yields CDR1 SGDLS and CDR2 YYNGEE. This CDR3 has 14 residues. V was shortened by 0 bases and J by 10 bases, with 11 bases between the two germline ends. CDR3 amino acids: CASSVAGFRSPLHF. In DNA, the CDR3 is TGTGCCAGCAGCGTAGCCGGGTTTCGATCACCCCTCCACTTT. Looking up the rest from reference TRBV9 and TRBJ1-6 gives the full variable domain: DSGVTQTPKHLITATGQRVTLRCSPRSGDLSVYWYQQSLDQGLQFLIQYYNGEERAKGNILERFSAQQFPDLHSELNLSSLELGDSALYFCASSVAGFRSPLHFGNGTRLTVT.

This clone has just a few counts. V and J are TRBV5-1 and TRBJ1-3; D might be TRBD1 (5 bases). The CDR3 spans 15 residues. Trimming took off 0 bases at V and 4 bases at J, with 11 bases between the two ends. CDR1 and CDR2 (germline): SGHRS, YFSETQ. The CDR3 protein is CASSLAWGTGNTIYF. The CDR3 nucleotides read TGCGCCAGCAGCTTGGCTTGGGGGACGGGAAACACCATATATTTT. Drawing the rest from reference TRBV5-1 and TRBJ1-3, the complete variable domain is KAGVTQTPRYLIKTRGQQVTLSCSPISGHRSVSWYQQTPGQGLQFLFEYFSETQRNKGNFPGRFSGRQFSNSRSEMNVSTLELGDSALYLCASSLAWGTGNTIYFGEGSWLTVV.

This chain links TRBV7-3 with TRBJ1-2; TRBD1 is a possible D gene (5 bases). This CDR3 has 20 residues. The V gene's germline CDR1 is SGHTA and CDR2 FQGTGA. With 5 bases removed from V and 6 bases from J, the gap between germline ends came to 34 bases. The CDR3 sequence is CASSLLPSVRARNTYDGYTF. The CDR3 DNA is TGTGCCAGCAGCCTTTTGCCCTCGGTCAGGGCCCGAAATACCTATGATGGCTACACCTTC.

The V and J genes are TRBV9 and TRBJ1-2; 8 nucleotides agree with TRBD1. Trimming took 0 bases from V and 6 from J; bases not matched to a gene: 4. The CDR3 extends over 14 amino acids. Germline values: CDR1 SGDLS, CDR2 YYNGEE. The DNA for the CDR3 is TGTGCCAGCAGCGTAGGACAGGGGAGAAATGGCTACACCTTC. This codes for CASSVGQGRNGYTF.

J is TRBJ2-5 and V is TRBV4-1; 7 bases are shared with TRBD2. The V gene end was trimmed by 1 base and the J gene end by 6 bases; junction bases not matched to a gene: 8. Germline CDR1 and CDR2: MGHRA and YSYEKL. This CDR3 spans 15 amino acids. CDR3 sequence (DNA): TGCGCCAGCAGCCAAGCGGGGAGGGACGCAAAGACCCAGTACTTC. It specifies CASSQAGRDAKTQYF.

The rearrangement joins TRBV6-5 to TRBJ2-5; tentatively, D is TRBD1 (5 bases). This CDR3 has 15 amino acids. V was clipped by 7 bases and J by 5 bases, with 20 bases between them. CDR1 MNHEY and CDR2 SVGAGI come from the germline V gene. The CDR3 loop reads CASISLTGATETQYF. CDR3 nucleotides: TGTGCCAGCATTTCCTTGACTGGGGCGACTGAGACCCAGTACTTC.